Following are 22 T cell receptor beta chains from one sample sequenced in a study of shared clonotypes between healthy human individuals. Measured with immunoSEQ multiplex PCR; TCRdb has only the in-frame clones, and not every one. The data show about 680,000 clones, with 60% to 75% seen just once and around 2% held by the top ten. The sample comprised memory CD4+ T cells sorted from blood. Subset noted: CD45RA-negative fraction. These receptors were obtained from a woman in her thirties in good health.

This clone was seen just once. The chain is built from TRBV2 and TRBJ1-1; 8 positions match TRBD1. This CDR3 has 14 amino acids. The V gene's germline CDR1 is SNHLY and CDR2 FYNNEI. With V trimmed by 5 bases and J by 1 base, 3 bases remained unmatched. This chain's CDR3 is CASSQQGENTEAFF. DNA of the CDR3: TGTGCCAGCAGTCAACAGGGGGAGAACACTGAAGCTTTCTTT.

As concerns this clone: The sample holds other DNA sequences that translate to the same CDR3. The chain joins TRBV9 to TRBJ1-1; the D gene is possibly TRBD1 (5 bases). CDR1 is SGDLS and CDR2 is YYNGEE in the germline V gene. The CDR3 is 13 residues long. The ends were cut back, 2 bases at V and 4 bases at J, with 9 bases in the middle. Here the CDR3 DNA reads TGTGCCAGCAGCGTTCCGGGACGCACTGAAGCTTTCTTT. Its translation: CASSVPGRTEAFF.

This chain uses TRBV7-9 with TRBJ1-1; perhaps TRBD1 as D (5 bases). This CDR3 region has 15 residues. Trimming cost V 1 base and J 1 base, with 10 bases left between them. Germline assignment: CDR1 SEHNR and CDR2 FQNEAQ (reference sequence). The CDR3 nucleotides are TGTGCCAGCAGCTTAGATCTCAGGGCGAACACTGAAGCTTTCTTT. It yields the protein CASSLDLRANTEAFF.

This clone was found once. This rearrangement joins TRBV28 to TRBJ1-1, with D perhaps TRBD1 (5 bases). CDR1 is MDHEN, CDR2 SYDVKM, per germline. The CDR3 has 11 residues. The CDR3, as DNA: TGTGTCTCGGGGGGGAACACTGAAGCTTTCTTT. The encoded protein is CVSGGNTEAFF.

CDR3 bases: TGTGCCAGCAGCCAATCCCGGGTTTCGGAAGCTTTCTTT. Protein: CASSQSRVSEAFF. V and J are TRBV16 and TRBJ1-1; unclear D gene. Germline assignment: CDR1 KGHSY and CDR2 FQNENV. Deletions cut 0 bases from V and 8 bases from J, with 10 bases between. The CDR3 sequence is 13 residues long.

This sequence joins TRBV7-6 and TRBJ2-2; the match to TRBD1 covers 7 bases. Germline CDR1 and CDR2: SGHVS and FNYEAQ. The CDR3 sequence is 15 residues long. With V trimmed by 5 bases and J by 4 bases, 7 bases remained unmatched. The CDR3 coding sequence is TGTGCCAGCAGCCGACAGGGTTTAGGCACCGGGGAGCTGTTTTTT. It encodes CASSRQGLGTGELFF.

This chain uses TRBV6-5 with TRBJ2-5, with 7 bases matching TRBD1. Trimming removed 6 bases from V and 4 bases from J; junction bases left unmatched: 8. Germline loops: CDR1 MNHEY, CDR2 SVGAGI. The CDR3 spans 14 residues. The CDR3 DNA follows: TGTGCCAGCAGCCCACAGGGGCGTCCAGAGACCCAGTACTTC. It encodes CASSPQGRPETQYF.

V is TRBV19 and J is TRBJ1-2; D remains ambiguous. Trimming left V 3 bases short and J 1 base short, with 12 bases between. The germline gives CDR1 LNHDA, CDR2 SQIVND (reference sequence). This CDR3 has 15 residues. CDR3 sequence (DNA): TGTGCCAGTAGTATCCAGATTGGCGATAACTATGGCTACACCTTC. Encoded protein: CASSIQIGDNYGYTF.

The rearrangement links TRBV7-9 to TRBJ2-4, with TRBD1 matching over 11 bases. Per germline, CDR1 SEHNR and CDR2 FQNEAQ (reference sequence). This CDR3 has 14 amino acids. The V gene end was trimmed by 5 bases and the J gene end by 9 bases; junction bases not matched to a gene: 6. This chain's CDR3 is CASSRPGQGGIQYF. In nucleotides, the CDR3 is TGTGCCAGCAGCCGACCGGGACAGGGGGGCATTCAGTACTTC.

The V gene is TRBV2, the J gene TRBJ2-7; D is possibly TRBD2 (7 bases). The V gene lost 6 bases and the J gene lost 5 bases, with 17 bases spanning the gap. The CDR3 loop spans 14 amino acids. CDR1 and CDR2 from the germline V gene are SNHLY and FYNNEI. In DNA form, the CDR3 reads TGTGCCAGCAGCCCCAATGGGGGGGCGAACGAGCAGTACTTC. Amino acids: CASSPNGGANEQYF.

CDR3 DNA sequence: TGTGCCAGCAGTGAAGCGGGGCCAAAGCCCCAGCATTTT. Protein: CASSEAGPKPQHF. V gene TRBV6-1 combines with J gene TRBJ1-5, with D possibly TRBD1 on 5 matching bases. V gave up 0 bases and J gave up 8 bases, with 8 bases separating them. The CDR3 is 13 residues long. Germline assignment: CDR1 MNHNS and CDR2 SASEGT.

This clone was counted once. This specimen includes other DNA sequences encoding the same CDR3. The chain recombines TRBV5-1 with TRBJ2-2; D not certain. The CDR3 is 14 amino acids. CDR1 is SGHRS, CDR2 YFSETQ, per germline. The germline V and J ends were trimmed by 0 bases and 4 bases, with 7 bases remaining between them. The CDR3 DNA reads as TGCGCCAGCAGCTTGGCCTCGGGCACCGGGGAGCTGTTTTTT. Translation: CASSLASGTGELFF.

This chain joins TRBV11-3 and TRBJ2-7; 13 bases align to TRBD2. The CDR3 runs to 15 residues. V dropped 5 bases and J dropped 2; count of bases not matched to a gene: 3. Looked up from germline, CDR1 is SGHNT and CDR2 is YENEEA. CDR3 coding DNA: TGTGCCAGCAGCGACGGACTAGCGGGAGCCTACGAGCAGTACTTC. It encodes CASSDGLAGAYEQYF.

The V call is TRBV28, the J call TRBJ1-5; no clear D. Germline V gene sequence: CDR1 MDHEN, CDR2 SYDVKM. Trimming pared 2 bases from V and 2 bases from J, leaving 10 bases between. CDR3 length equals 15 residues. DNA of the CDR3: TGTGCCAGCAGTTTACTGGGTTTTGGCAATCAGCCCCAGCATTTT. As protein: CASSLLGFGNQPQHF.

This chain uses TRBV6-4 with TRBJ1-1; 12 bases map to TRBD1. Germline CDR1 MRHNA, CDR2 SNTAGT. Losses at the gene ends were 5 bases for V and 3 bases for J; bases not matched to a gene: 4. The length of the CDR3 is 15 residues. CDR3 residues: CASSTRDRGHTEAFF. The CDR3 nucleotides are TGTGCCAGCAGTACCCGGGACAGGGGGCACACTGAAGCTTTCTTT.

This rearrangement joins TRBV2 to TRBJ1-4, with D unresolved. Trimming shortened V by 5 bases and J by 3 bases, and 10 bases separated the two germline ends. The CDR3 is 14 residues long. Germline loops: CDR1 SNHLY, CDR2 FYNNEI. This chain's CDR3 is CASSQFVSNEKLFF. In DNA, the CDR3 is TGTGCCAGCAGTCAGTTTGTCTCTAATGAAAAACTGTTTTTT.

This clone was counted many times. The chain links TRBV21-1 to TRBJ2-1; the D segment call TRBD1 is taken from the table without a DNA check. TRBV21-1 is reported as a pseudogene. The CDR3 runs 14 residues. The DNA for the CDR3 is TGTGCCAGCAGCAAGGGGGACAGGGGGCTTGAGCAGTTCTTC. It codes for CASSKGDRGLEQFF.

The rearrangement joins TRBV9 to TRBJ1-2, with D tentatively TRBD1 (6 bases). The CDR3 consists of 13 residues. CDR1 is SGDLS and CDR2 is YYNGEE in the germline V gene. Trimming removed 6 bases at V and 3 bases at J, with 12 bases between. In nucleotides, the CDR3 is TGTGCCAGCACCGGGGACACACACTATGGCTACACCTTC. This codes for CASTGDTHYGYTF.

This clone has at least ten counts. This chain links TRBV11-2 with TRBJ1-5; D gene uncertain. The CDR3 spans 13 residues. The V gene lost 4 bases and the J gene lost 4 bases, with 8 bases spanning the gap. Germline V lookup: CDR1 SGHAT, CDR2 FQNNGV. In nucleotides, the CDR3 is TGTGCCAGCAGCTCCTACCCGAATCAGCCCCAGCATTTT. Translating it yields CASSSYPNQPQHF.

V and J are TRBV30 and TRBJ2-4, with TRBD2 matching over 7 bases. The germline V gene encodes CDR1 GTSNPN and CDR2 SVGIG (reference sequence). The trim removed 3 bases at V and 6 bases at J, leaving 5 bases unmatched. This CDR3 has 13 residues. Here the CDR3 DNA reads TGTGCCTGGAGGGAAAAGCGGGGAAACATTCAGTACTTC. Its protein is CAWREKRGNIQYF.

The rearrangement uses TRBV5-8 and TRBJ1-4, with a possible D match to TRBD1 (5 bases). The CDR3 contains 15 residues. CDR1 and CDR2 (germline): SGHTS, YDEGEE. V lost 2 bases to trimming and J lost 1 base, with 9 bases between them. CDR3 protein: CASSFSGGTNEKLFF. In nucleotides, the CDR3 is TGTGCCAGCAGCTTTAGTGGGGGAACTAATGAAAAACTGTTTTTT.

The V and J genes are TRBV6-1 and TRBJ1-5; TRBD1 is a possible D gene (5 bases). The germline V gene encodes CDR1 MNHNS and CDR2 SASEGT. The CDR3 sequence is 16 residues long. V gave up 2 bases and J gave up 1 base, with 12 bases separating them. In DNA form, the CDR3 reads TGTGCCAGCAGTGAAAGGGGACGGCGGAGCAATCAGCCCCAGCATTTT. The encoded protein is CASSERGRRSNQPQHF.